These 30 T cell receptor beta chains originate from one sample sequenced in a study of shared clonotypes between healthy human individuals. Method: immunoSEQ multiplex PCR; TCRdb's copy keeps in-frame clones and lacks some. The sample lists hundreds of thousands of clones, 70% to 80% seen once, with about 13% in the top ten. Sequenced sample: PBMCs. The source of these receptors is a woman in her thirties or forties in good health. Some clones in this sample may be carry-over from other donors' samples.

The CDR3 sequence is CASSSPSGSSYEQYF. CDR3 DNA: TGTGCCAGCAGCTCCCCCAGCGGGAGCTCCTACGAGCAGTACTTC. V gene TRBV11-2 combines with J gene TRBJ2-7, with 8 nucleotides matching TRBD2. CDR3 length: 15 residues. V trimming: 4 bases; J trimming: 0 bases; junction bases outside the gene matches: 5. Germline CDR1 is SGHAT and CDR2 is FQNNGV.

This clone was observed a few times. The chain joins TRBV30 to TRBJ2-7, with 7 bases that match TRBD2. Germline assignment: CDR1 GTSNPN and CDR2 SVGIG (reference sequence). The CDR3 is 15 amino acids. V lost 0 bases and J lost 3; bases outside the gene matches: 8. The CDR3 sequence is CAWSVRYLADYEQYF. CDR3 nucleotides: TGTGCCTGGAGTGTACGGTACCTAGCGGACTACGAGCAGTACTTC.

This clone was observed a few times. The CDR3 coding sequence is TGTGCCAGCAGTGAGCAGGGAAAAACCGGGGAGCTGTTTTTT. Translated, it gives CASSEQGKTGELFF. The chain has TRBV25-1 and TRBJ2-2, with D perhaps matching TRBD1 (5 bases). CDR1 is MGHDK, CDR2 SYGVNS, per germline. The germline V and J ends were trimmed by 3 bases and 5 bases, with 10 bases remaining between them. The CDR3 runs to 14 residues.

The chain recombines TRBV5-1 with TRBJ2-5, with 11 bases that match TRBD2. Germline assignment: CDR1 SGHRS and CDR2 YFSETQ. This CDR3 spans 15 amino acids. With V trimmed by 0 bases and J by 3 bases, 1 base remained unmatched. The CDR3 bases are TGCGCCAGCAGCTTGGGGGGACTAGCGGAAGAGACCCAGTACTTC. This encodes CASSLGGLAEETQYF.

In regard to this clone: Sequence at one end of the junction differs from germline and may be a read error. The J gene is TRBJ2-3, the V gene TRBV5-1; 11 bases fit TRBD1. The CDR3 runs 14 residues. The germline V gene has CDR1 SGHRS and CDR2 YFSETQ. DNA of the CDR3: TGCGCCACCAGCCCGGGACAGGGGGGAGATACGCAGTATTTT. As protein: CATSPGQGGDTQYF.

The chain links TRBV5-5 to TRBJ2-2; 9 nucleotides match TRBD1. In germline, CDR1 is SGHKS, CDR2 YYEKEE (reference sequence). The CDR3 runs 17 residues. V shed 4 bases and J 0 bases; nucleotides not matched to a gene: 7. CDR3 sequence (DNA): TGTGCCAGCAGCCAGGGACAGGGAGACCCGAACACCGGGGAGCTGTTTTTT. Protein: CASSQGQGDPNTGELFF.

V and J are TRBV27 and TRBJ1-1; the match to TRBD1 covers 7 bases. The V and J ends lost 6 bases and 1 base, in that order; junction bases with no gene match: 8. CDR1 MNHEY and CDR2 SMNVEV come from the germline V gene (reference sequence). The CDR3 is 15 residues long. The CDR3 protein is CASRFSDRANTEAFF. The DNA for the CDR3 is TGTGCCAGCAGATTTTCCGACAGGGCGAACACTGAAGCTTTCTTT.

V is TRBV2 and J is TRBJ2-5, with D perhaps matching TRBD2 (6 bases). The CDR3 covers 12 residues. V gave up 10 bases and J gave up 4 bases, with 13 bases separating them. CDR1 is SNHLY, CDR2 FYNNEI, per germline. As DNA, the CDR3 is TGTGCCACCCTCGGGGGTGGAGAGACCCAGTACTTC. This gives the protein CATLGGGETQYF. The full variable domain, in which reference TRBV2 and TRBJ2-5 provide the parts outside the CDR3, is EPEVTQTPSHQVTQMGQEVILRCVPISNHLYFYWYRQILGQKVEFLVSFYNNEISEKSEIFDDQFSVERPDGSNFTLKIRSTKLEDSAMYFCATLGGGETQYFGPGTRLLVL.

The V gene is TRBV5-1, the J gene TRBJ1-1; TRBD1 is a possible D gene (6 bases). This CDR3 contains 15 residues. With 4 bases removed from V and 5 bases from J, the gap between germline ends came to 18 bases. Per the germline V gene, CDR1 is SGHRS and CDR2 is YFSETQ. The CDR3 nucleotides read TGCGCCAGCAGCCCCCAGCGGGGGGGCCAGACTGAAGCTTTCTTT. Protein: CASSPQRGGQTEAFF.

Note on this clone: At one boundary the junction diverges from the germline segment, which might be a read error. The chain uses TRBV5-1 and TRBJ2-2; perhaps TRBD1 as D (6 bases). The CDR3 is made up of 15 amino acids. CDR1 and CDR2 (germline): SGHRS, YFSETQ. The CDR3 bases are TGCGCCGGCAGTGCGAGGACAGAACTCACCGGGGAGCTGTTTTTT. It yields the protein CAGSARTELTGELFF.

This clone was seen only a few times. The CDR3 DNA follows: TGTGCCAGCAGCCGACTAGTCAGGGATACGCAGTATTTT. Protein sequence: CASSRLVRDTQYF. V usage is TRBV7-2 and J usage is TRBJ2-3, with a possible D match to TRBD2 (6 bases). V lost 5 bases and J lost 6, with 12 bases in between. The CDR3 loop spans 13 amino acids. In germline, CDR1 is SGHTA, CDR2 FQGNSA. Full variable domain (remainder filled in from reference TRBV7-2 and TRBJ2-3): GAGVSQSPSNKVTEKGKDVELRCDPISGHTALYWYRQSLGQGLEFLIYFQGNSAPDKSGLPSDRFSAERTGGSVSTLTIQRTQQEDSAVYLCASSRLVRDTQYFGPGTRLTVL.

The rearrangement links TRBV10-3 to TRBJ2-3; maybe TRBD2 (5 bases). CDR3 length equals 15 residues. Germline V CDR1 and CDR2: ENHRY, SYGVKD. Deletions cut 0 bases from V and 6 bases from J, with 13 bases between. The CDR3 region has the DNA TGTGCCATCAGTGAGTCGGAGGTAGGCGTGGATACGCAGTATTTT. Protein sequence: CAISESEVGVDTQYF.

This clone has a handful of counts. V and J are TRBV18 and TRBJ1-1; D call uncertain. Germline CDR1 reads KGHSH; CDR2 reads LQKENI. CDR3 length: 15 residues. The ends were cut back, 0 bases at V and 1 base at J, with 9 bases in the middle. CDR3 bases: TGTGCCAGCTCACCACCTATCGCAGGGAACACTGAAGCTTTCTTT. Amino acid sequence: CASSPPIAGNTEAFF.

This clone was recorded once. This chain links TRBV5-1 with TRBJ1-1, with a possible D match to TRBD1 (6 bases). The CDR3 has 14 amino acids. V shed 2 bases and J shed 6 bases, with 14 bases lying between them. Germline CDR1 is SGHRS and CDR2 is YFSETQ. This chain's CDR3 is CASSLQGGRSEAFF. The CDR3 nucleotides are TGCGCCAGCAGCTTACAGGGAGGGCGTTCTGAAGCTTTCTTT.

The rearrangement links TRBV15 to TRBJ2-1; D gene unclear. Trimming took off 0 bases at V and 6 bases at J, with 3 bases between the two ends. The CDR3 length is 12 residues. Germline lookup yields CDR1 LNHNV and CDR2 YYDKDF (reference sequence). The CDR3 is CATSREGNEQFF. The CDR3 DNA follows: TGTGCCACCAGCAGAGAGGGCAATGAGCAGTTCTTC.

This clone was counted between two and nine times. The sample carries other DNA sequences with the same CDR3. The V call is TRBV11-2, the J call TRBJ1-1; D is perhaps TRBD1 (5 bases). Deletions cut 2 bases from V and 1 base from J, with 5 bases between. The CDR3 covers 13 residues. Per germline, CDR1 SGHAT and CDR2 FQNNGV. The CDR3: CASSLQGNTEAFF. CDR3 nucleotide sequence: TGTGCCAGCAGCTTACAGGGGAACACTGAAGCTTTCTTT.

V is TRBV30 and J is TRBJ1-1; D gene ambiguous. Germline values: CDR1 GTSNPN, CDR2 SVGIG (reference sequence). V was shortened by 1 base and J by 1 base, with 19 bases between the two germline ends. CDR3 size: 17 residues. The CDR3 region has the DNA TGTGCCTGGAGTGGAAGGGCCCTACTAGTTTCGAACACTGAAGCTTTCTTT. Translating gives CAWSGRALLVSNTEAFF. The complete variable domain, with remaining parts taken from reference TRBV30 and TRBJ1-1, reads SQTIHQWPATLVQPVGSPLSLECTVEGTSNPNLYWYRQAAGRGLQLLFYSVGIGQISSEVPQNLSASRPQDRQFILSSKKLLLSDSGFYLCAWSGRALLVSNTEAFFGQGTRLTVV.

This chain uses TRBV7-6 with TRBJ1-4; the match to TRBD1 covers 11 bases. The CDR3 spans 14 residues. Germline V gives CDR1 SGHVS, CDR2 FNYEAQ. The J segment lost 8 bases and the V segment lost 5 bases, leaving 4 bases of the junction unmatched. This chain's CDR3 is CASSPRDRGEKLFF. The CDR3, as DNA: TGTGCCAGCAGCCCCCGGGACAGGGGGGAAAAACTGTTTTTT.

This clone was counted a few times. This rearrangement joins TRBV27 to TRBJ2-7; TRBD2 matches 13 bases. CDR3 length equals 16 residues. V was pared by 0 bases and J by 7 bases, with 6 bases of the junction left unmatched. CDR1 and CDR2 (germline): MNHEY, SMNVEV (reference sequence). The CDR3 region is CASSLSPGLAGREQYF. Written as DNA, the CDR3 is TGTGCCAGCAGTTTATCTCCGGGACTAGCGGGAAGGGAGCAGTACTTC.

This clone was recorded a few times. This sample also contains other DNA sequences that code for the same CDR3. The chain uses TRBV6-1 and TRBJ2-1, with 9 bases fitting TRBD2. V trimming: 2 bases; J trimming: 1 base; junction bases outside the gene matches: 0. This CDR3 spans 15 amino acids. Germline V gives CDR1 MNHNS, CDR2 SASEGT. The CDR3 DNA follows: TGTGCCAGCAGTGAACTAGCGGGATCCTACAATGAGCAGTTCTTC. Its translation: CASSELAGSYNEQFF.

The chain recombines TRBV13 with TRBJ1-3; D not certain. Trimming removed 0 bases from V and 2 bases from J, with 8 bases in between. The CDR3 is made up of 15 amino acids. The germline V gene has CDR1 PRHDT and CDR2 FYEKMQ (reference sequence). The CDR3 loop reads CASSLGSGAGNTIYF. The CDR3 DNA reads TGTGCCAGCAGCTTAGGGTCAGGTGCTGGAAACACCATATATTTT.

The chain employs TRBV2 and TRBJ2-7; 7 bases line up with TRBD1. CDR1 SNHLY and CDR2 FYNNEI come from the germline V gene. The V segment lost 7 bases and the J segment 2 bases; nucleotides outside the gene matches: 8. The CDR3 extends over 14 amino acids. CDR3 bases: TGTGCCAGCACCAAAGGGGGCCAGCCCTACGAGCAGTACTTC. This translates into CASTKGGQPYEQYF.

Note on this clone: This specimen includes other DNA sequences encoding the same CDR3. The rearrangement links TRBV30 to TRBJ1-2; 8 nucleotides agree with TRBD1. After removal of 0 bases from V and 8 bases from J, the junction contained 5 bases not matched to a gene. The CDR3 contains 13 residues. The germline V gene has CDR1 GTSNPN and CDR2 SVGIG (reference sequence). The CDR3 region has the DNA TGTGCCTGGAGTGTAGGGACAGGCGCCGGCTACACCTTC. It yields the protein CAWSVGTGAGYTF.

This chain links TRBV15 with TRBJ2-2; 11 bases match TRBD2. Germline CDR1 and CDR2: LNHNV and YYDKDF (reference sequence). With V trimmed by 1 base and J by 5 bases, 3 bases remained unmatched. The CDR3 runs 16 residues. CDR3 coding DNA: TGTGCCACCAGCAGAGTAGCGGGAGGGCGTACCGGGGAGCTGTTTTTT. It yields the protein CATSRVAGGRTGELFF.

Concerning this clone: One end of the junction varies from germline; a read error may be responsible. The V and J genes are TRBV29-1 and TRBJ1-2; D not certain. Germline V gives CDR1 SQVTM, CDR2 ANQGSEA. CDR3 length equals 12 residues. This CDR3 is CSVSDLNYSYTF. The CDR3 bases are TGCAGCGTTTCCGATCTAAACTATAGCTACACCTTC.

The genes are TRBV11-2 and TRBJ1-1; D gene uncertain. V lost 2 bases to trimming and J lost 4 bases, with 8 bases between them. CDR3 length: 13 residues. CDR1 and CDR2 from the germline V gene are SGHAT and FQNNGV. The CDR3 is CASSLTAPTEAFF. The CDR3, as DNA: TGTGCCAGCAGCTTAACAGCCCCCACTGAAGCTTTCTTT.

The rearrangement joins TRBV4-1 to TRBJ2-5; TRBD2 aligns across 11 bases. Looked up from germline, CDR1 is MGHRA and CDR2 is YSYEKL. V lost 4 bases and J lost 3; bases outside the gene matches: 7. The CDR3 runs to 16 residues. CDR3 in DNA: TGCGCCAGCAGCCTCCGACTAGCGGGAAAAGAAGAGACCCAGTACTTC. Translated: CASSLRLAGKEETQYF.

The V and J genes are TRBV6-6 and TRBJ2-5; no clear D. The V end lost 7 bases, the J end lost 2 bases, and 5 bases lay between the germline ends. The germline V gene has CDR1 MNHNY and CDR2 SVGAGI (reference sequence). The CDR3 length is 11 residues. CDR3 protein: CASTLQETQYF. For the CDR3, the DNA is TGTGCCAGCACCTTACAAGAGACCCAGTACTTC.

The chain has TRBV4-3 and TRBJ2-1, with D tentatively TRBD1 or TRBD2 (7 bases each). V was trimmed by 3 bases and J by 7 bases, leaving 16 bases between them. Germline CDR1 is LGHNA and CDR2 is YSLEER. The CDR3 is 15 amino acids. The CDR3 spells CASSQWQGGGNEQFF. CDR3 DNA sequence: TGCGCCAGCAGCCAGTGGCAGGGGGGGGGAAATGAGCAGTTCTTC.

V and J are TRBV21-1 and TRBJ1-1. TRBV21-1 is reported as a pseudogene. This CDR3 region has 13 residues. The CDR3 DNA follows: TGTGCCAGCAGCAAATGTACCTTCACTGAAGCTTTCTTT. This encodes CASSKCTFTEAFF.